Shown below are 25 T cell receptor beta chains from a single sample sequenced in a study of post-analysis software for immune sequencing data. Broader study findings: Patients used five TRBV segments, including TRBV5-6, TRBV5-1 and TRBV20-1, more often than controls.

Their recognized antigens are unknown. Carried by the TCR beta cDNA libraries were unique molecular identifiers. MiXCR was run by TCRdb on the PCR reads, yielding one entry per CDR3 protein. The sample includes approximately 630,000 distinct CDR3 sequences, more than 50% seen only once; the top ten take 10% to 12%. Sequenced: blood. The receptor set was obtained from a girl aged 2 to 10 with multiple sclerosis.

This chain joins TRBV25-1 and TRBJ2-5; TRBD1 matches at 8 bases. Germline values: CDR1 MGHDK, CDR2 SYGVNS. The CDR3 covers 17 residues. With V trimmed by 2 bases and J by 1 base, 9 bases remained unmatched. The CDR3 region is CASSERQGRWSQETQYF. CDR3 DNA sequence: TGTGCCAGCAGTGAACGACAGGGGAGGTGGTCCCAAGAGACCCAGTACTTC.

This clonotype has a count of ten or more. J is TRBJ2-7 and V is TRBV6-5; D might be TRBD1 or TRBD2, each matching 5 bases. This CDR3 is built from 14 residues. Looked up from germline, CDR1 is MNHEY and CDR2 is SVGAGI. V was cut by 2 bases and J by 0 bases, with 8 bases left in between. This CDR3 reads CASSYRDRSYEQYF. CDR3 sequence (DNA): TGTGCCAGCAGTTACCGGGACCGCTCCTACGAGCAGTACTTC.

This chain joins TRBV5-5 and TRBJ2-5, with TRBD1 matching over 8 bases. V trimming: 6 bases; J trimming: 1 base; junction bases outside the gene matches: 5. The CDR3 sequence is 14 residues long. The germline gives CDR1 SGHKS, CDR2 YYEKEE (reference sequence). This CDR3 is CASIYGQGQETQYF. The DNA of the CDR3 is TGTGCCAGCATCTACGGACAGGGCCAAGAGACCCAGTACTTC.

The chain combines TRBV11-2 with TRBJ1-2; 10 bases are shared with TRBD1. Germline lookup yields CDR1 SGHAT and CDR2 FQNNGV. V dropped 3 bases and J dropped 4; count of bases not matched to a gene: 11. The CDR3 loop spans 17 amino acids. CDR3 nucleotides: TGTGCCAGCAGCTTGGGGACAGGGGTCTTGACACCCTATGGCTACACCTTC. It specifies CASSLGTGVLTPYGYTF.

J is TRBJ1-2 and V is TRBV5-5; no clear D. V was shortened by 0 bases and J by 4 bases, with 10 bases between the two germline ends. The CDR3 sequence is 14 residues long. Germline values: CDR1 SGHKS, CDR2 YYEKEE (reference sequence). CDR3 amino acids: CASSLGGRGYGYTF. CDR3 in DNA: TGTGCCAGCAGCTTGGGTGGGCGAGGCTATGGCTACACCTTC.

Comment on this clonotype: The germline gene is not matched at one end of the junction; a read error may be the cause. The V call is TRBV20-1, the J call TRBJ2-1, with D maybe TRBD2 (5 bases). From germline, CDR1 is DFQATT and CDR2 SNEGSKA (reference sequence). The CDR3 has 16 amino acids. The CDR3 DNA is TGCAGTGCTAGCGGACTTCCCACGATCTCCTACAATGAGCGGTTCTTC. It encodes CSASGLPTISYNERFF.

The chain has TRBV7-9 and TRBJ2-6; 10 bases agree with TRBD1. With V trimmed by 6 bases and J by 4 bases, 9 bases remained unmatched. The CDR3 runs 17 residues. The germline V gene encodes CDR1 SEHNR and CDR2 FQNEAQ (reference sequence). For the CDR3, the DNA is TGTGCCAGCAGGACCGGGACAGGGGCGAGCGGGGCCAACGTCCTGACTTTC. Translated, it gives CASRTGTGASGANVLTF. The entire variable domain, with the rest obtained from reference TRBV7-9 and TRBJ2-6, is as follows: DTGVSQNPRHKITKRGQNVTFRCDPISEHNRLYWYRQTLGQGPEFLTYFQNEAQLEKSRLLSDRFSAERPKGSFSTLEIQRTEQGDSAMYLCASRTGTGASGANVLTFGAGSRLTVL.

Concerning this clonotype: At one of its ends the junction is not consistent with the germline gene, which may arise from a read error. The chain joins TRBV12-3 or TRBV12-4 to TRBJ2-2; 7 bases map to TRBD1. This CDR3 region has 13 residues. CDR3 sequence reads: CAGSSGQAGELFF. In DNA form, the CDR3 reads TGTGCCGGCAGTTCCGGACAGGCCGGGGAGCTGTTTTTT.

The rearrangement uses TRBV29-1 and TRBJ2-3, with D possibly being TRBD1 or TRBD2 (5 bases each). Between the trimmed V and J ends, which lost 4 bases and 4 bases, there was a span of 18 bases. Germline V lookup: CDR1 SQVTM, CDR2 ANQGSEA. This CDR3 is built from 15 residues. CDR3 in DNA: TGCAGCGTTGTGACCGGGGCATCTGGCGCAGATACGCAGTATTTT. Translating gives CSVVTGASGADTQYF.

J is TRBJ1-4 and V is TRBV3-1; tentatively, D is TRBD1 (5 bases). V was pared by 4 bases and J by 11 bases, with 11 bases between. This CDR3 region has 12 residues. Germline values: CDR1 LGHDT, CDR2 YNNKEL (reference sequence). In DNA, the CDR3 is TGTGCCAGCAGCCCTTCAGGGCGGAAACTGTTTTTT. The encoded protein is CASSPSGRKLFF.

The chain couples TRBV12-3 or TRBV12-4 to TRBJ2-1; 11 bases agree with TRBD2. This CDR3 is built from 19 residues. V was pared by 2 bases and J by 6 bases, with 15 bases of the junction left unmatched. CDR3 DNA: TGTGCCAGCAGTTTATATTTGGGTAGCGGGGGGGCGGGAGGCAATGAGCAGTTCTTC. Translating it yields CASSLYLGSGGAGGNEQFF.

The gene calls are TRBV12-3 or TRBV12-4 and TRBJ2-1; 9 nucleotides match TRBD1. With 8 bases clipped from V and 7 bases from J, the junction kept 9 bases outside the gene matches. This CDR3 has 14 amino acids. The CDR3: CASGPGQGGNEQFF. The CDR3 nucleotides are TGTGCCAGCGGACCGGGACAGGGAGGAAATGAGCAGTTCTTC.

V usage is TRBV20-1 and J usage is TRBJ2-2, with D unresolved. Germline CDR1 is DFQATT and CDR2 is SNEGSKA (reference sequence). There are 15 residues in the CDR3. The V and J ends lost 3 bases and 5 bases respectively, with 16 bases between them. The CDR3 sequence is CSARTYRKRTGELFF. The CDR3 DNA reads TGCAGTGCTAGGACCTATAGAAAGCGTACCGGGGAGCTGTTTTTT.

The chain carries TRBV12-3 or TRBV12-4 and TRBJ2-6, with 10 bases lining up with TRBD1. This CDR3 has 17 residues. J gave up 2 bases and V 5 bases, and 6 bases lay outside the gene matches. In DNA, the CDR3 is TGTGCCAGCAGTCACGGGACAGGGGACCCTGGGGCCAACGTCCTGACTTTC. It encodes CASSHGTGDPGANVLTF.

This clonotype was seen ten or more times. The V gene is TRBV6-5, the J gene TRBJ2-1; the D gene is possibly TRBD2 (6 bases). This CDR3 comprises 15 residues. From germline, CDR1 is MNHEY and CDR2 SVGAGI. V lost 0 bases to trimming and J lost 8 bases, with 14 bases between them. The CDR3 sequence: CASSYSSTSMHEQFF. In DNA, the CDR3 is TGTGCCAGCAGTTACTCTTCTACTAGCATGCATGAGCAGTTCTTC.

At least ten counts were recorded for this clonotype. This chain uses TRBV6-4 with TRBJ2-3; TRBD2 is a possible D gene (7 bases). V gave up 2 bases and J gave up 4 bases, with 10 bases separating them. From germline, CDR1 is MRHNA and CDR2 SNTAGT. The CDR3 loop spans 14 amino acids. CDR3 protein: CASSDGEGADTQYF. CDR3 sequence (DNA): TGTGCCAGCAGTGACGGGGAGGGGGCAGATACGCAGTATTTT.

The rearrangement joins TRBV15 to TRBJ2-5; TRBD2 aligns across 7 bases. The length of the CDR3 is 14 residues. Trimming at V came to 0 bases and at J to 11 bases, leaving 9 bases not matched to a gene. The germline CDR1 and CDR2 sequences are LNHNV and YYDKDF (reference sequence). The CDR3 here is CATSRDPSGFTQYF. CDR3 DNA sequence: TGTGCCACCAGCAGAGATCCTAGCGGTTTTACGCAGTACTTC.

The count of this clonotype is one. The V gene is TRBV4-2, the J gene TRBJ1-2; D is possibly TRBD1 (6 bases). V dropped 4 bases and J dropped 0 bases, with 27 bases sitting between them. Germline CDR1 reads LGHNA; CDR2 reads YNFKEQ. The CDR3 is 20 amino acids. CDR3 bases: TGTGCCAGCAGCCTCAATTTGAAGGGGGGCCGCTACCCTACTAACTATGGCTACACCTTC. Translation: CASSLNLKGGRYPTNYGYTF.

This chain connects TRBV11-2 to TRBJ2-3; tentatively, D is TRBD2 (5 bases). The CDR3 spans 15 residues. The V and J ends lost 3 bases and 5 bases respectively, with 15 bases between them. Germline V gene sequence: CDR1 SGHAT, CDR2 FQNNGV. In DNA, the CDR3 is TGTGCCAGCAGCTTCCCGCCGGGGAGTCAAGATACGCAGTATTTT. It translates to CASSFPPGSQDTQYF.

This clonotype has at least ten counts. V usage is TRBV20-1 and J usage is TRBJ2-1; D possibly corresponds to TRBD2 (6 bases). The ends were cut back, 1 base at V and 6 bases at J, with 13 bases in the middle. Looked up from germline, CDR1 is DFQATT and CDR2 is SNEGSKA (reference sequence). This CDR3 is built from 14 residues. DNA of the CDR3: TGCAGTGCTAGAGGGCCTAGCGCTTTCAATGAGCAGTTCTTC. It codes for CSARGPSAFNEQFF.

V gene TRBV6-1 combines with J gene TRBJ1-5, with 7 bases matching TRBD1. Per germline, CDR1 MNHNS and CDR2 SASEGT. Trimming at V came to 7 bases and at J to 1 base, leaving 4 bases not matched to a gene. CDR3 size: 14 residues. The CDR3 DNA reads TGTGCCAGCACCTCACAGGGGAGCAATCAGCCCCAGCATTTT. It codes for CASTSQGSNQPQHF.

The chain recombines TRBV12-3 or TRBV12-4 with TRBJ1-5; D is unclear. The V end was cut by 5 bases, the J end by 1 base, with 9 bases between. The CDR3 spans 14 residues. CDR3 sequence reads: CASSPSDSNQPQHF. CDR3 nucleotides: TGTGCCAGCAGTCCGTCGGACAGCAATCAGCCCCAGCATTTT.

The chain carries TRBV20-1 and TRBJ2-3; perhaps TRBD2 as D (5 bases). Germline V gene sequence: CDR1 DFQATT, CDR2 SNEGSKA (reference sequence). Trimming removed 3 bases at V and 3 bases at J, with 13 bases between. The CDR3 is made up of 14 amino acids. This CDR3 is CSARDPPGTDTQYF. CDR3 bases: TGCAGTGCTAGGGATCCTCCGGGGACAGATACGCAGTATTTT.

This clonotype appeared a few times. The chain couples TRBV15 to TRBJ2-5; D may be TRBD2 (5 bases). The V gene lost 0 bases and the J gene lost 2 bases, with 7 bases spanning the gap. Germline CDR1 is LNHNV and CDR2 is YYDKDF (reference sequence). The CDR3 spans 14 residues. The CDR3 loop is CATSREAVQETQYF. The CDR3 coding sequence is TGTGCCACCAGCAGAGAAGCGGTACAAGAGACCCAGTACTTC.

V gene TRBV7-9 combines with J gene TRBJ1-2, with TRBD1 matching 11 bases. Germline V CDR1 and CDR2: SEHNR, FQNEAQ (reference sequence). The J segment lost 11 bases and the V segment lost 4 bases, leaving 6 bases of the junction unmatched. The CDR3 covers 13 residues. The CDR3 bases are TGTGCCAGCAGCTATCCGGACAGGGGGCAGTACACCTTC. It codes for CASSYPDRGQYTF.